This T cell receptor beta chain is drawn from a study of cytomegalovirus exposure and HLA in healthy donors. PCR used 60 Vbeta primers and 13 Jbeta primers. Sequencing was performed with immunoSEQ multiplex PCR; in TCRdb, only in-frame clones are kept and a portion is missing. This table has about 160,000 clones, over 75% appearing once. This CDR3 spans 14 amino acids. Germline values: CDR1 SGDLS, CDR2 YYNGEE. The ends lost 4 bases at V and 11 bases at J; junction bases unmatched: 9. The rearrangement joins TRBV9 to TRBJ1-6; 7 bases align to TRBD1. Sequencing was carried out using PBMCs. The TCR comes from a woman in her twenties or thirties in good health and CMV-seronegative. The CDR3 is CASSTQTGVPPLHF. DNA of the CDR3: TGTGCCAGCAGCACCCAAACAGGGGTTCCACCCCTCCACTTT.